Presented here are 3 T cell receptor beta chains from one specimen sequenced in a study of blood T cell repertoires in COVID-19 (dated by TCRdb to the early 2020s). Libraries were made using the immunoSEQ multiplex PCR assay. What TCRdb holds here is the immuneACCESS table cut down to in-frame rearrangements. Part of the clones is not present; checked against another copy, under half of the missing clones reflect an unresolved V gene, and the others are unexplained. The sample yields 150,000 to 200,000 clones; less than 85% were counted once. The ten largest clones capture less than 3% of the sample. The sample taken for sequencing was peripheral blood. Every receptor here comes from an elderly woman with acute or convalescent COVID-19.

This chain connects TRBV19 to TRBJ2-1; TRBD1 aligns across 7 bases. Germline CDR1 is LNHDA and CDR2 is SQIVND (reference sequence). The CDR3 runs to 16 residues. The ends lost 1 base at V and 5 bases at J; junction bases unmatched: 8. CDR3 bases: TGTGCCAGTAGTATAGTCGAGGGGGCGACTAACAATGAGCAGTTCTTC. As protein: CASSIVEGATNNEQFF.

The CDR3 loop is CASADQGPNYGYTF. The CDR3 DNA sequence: TGTGCCAGCGCAGACCAGGGGCCGAACTATGGCTACACCTTC. V gene TRBV28 combines with J gene TRBJ1-2, with D tentatively TRBD1 (6 bases). Germline V gene data show CDR1 as MDHEN and CDR2 as SYDVKM. This CDR3 has 14 amino acids. V was pared by 8 bases and J by 2 bases, with 15 bases between.

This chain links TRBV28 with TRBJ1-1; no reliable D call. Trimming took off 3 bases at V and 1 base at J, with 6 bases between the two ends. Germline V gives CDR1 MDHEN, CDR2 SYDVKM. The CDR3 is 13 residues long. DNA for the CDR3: TGTGCCAGCAGTTTTTCGGGGAACACTGAAGCTTTCTTT. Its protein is CASSFSGNTEAFF.